This entry is about one T cell receptor (beta chain). CDR1 is SQVTM, CDR2 ANQGSEA, per germline. The CDR3 contains 14 residues. J lost 4 bases, V lost 3 bases, and 6 bases had no gene match. These data belong to a study of blood T cells in healthy people across ages. Per individual sample, total RNA of at least 5.5 micrograms was extracted. The second PCR ran roughly 6 to 11 cycles with a sample-barcoded 5' primer and J-beta primers. TCRdb itself ran the 5' RACE reads through MiXCR, one entry per CDR3 protein. The sample has approximately 670,000 distinct CDR3 sequences; approximately 40% are singletons.

The material sequenced was blood. The source of this sequence is an elderly man in good health. The V gene is TRBV29-1, the J gene TRBJ1-2; 9 bases map to TRBD1. CDR3 region: CSVDRTGGIYGYTF. CDR3 bases: TGCAGCGTTGATCGTACAGGGGGCATCTATGGCTACACCTTC.